This entry lists 30 T cell receptor beta chains sequenced from one sample in a study of vaccination and CD4 T cells after COVID-19. Treatment described: approximately nine-day PBMC culture with coronavirus spike peptide pools or control peptides (ViraFEST assay). The antigens these receptors bind are not known. Sequence data for DNA of cultured CD4+ T cells were generated by the Oncomine TCR Beta short-read assay. TCRdb re-derived calls from the PCR reads in MiXCR, one entry per CDR3 protein. The sample yields about 21,000 distinct CDR3 sequences, less than 75% seen once. Sequencing was done on a sample of CD4+ T cells from blood, cultured in vitro. The receptor source for this set is a human donor who had recovered from COVID-19.

This sequence joins TRBV11-2 and TRBJ2-3; D unclear. Deletions cut 6 bases from V and 3 bases from J, with 13 bases between. Germline lookup yields CDR1 SGHAT and CDR2 FQNNGV. CDR3 length: 14 residues. CDR3 region: CASRQLSLTDTQYF. DNA of the CDR3: TGTGCCAGCAGACAGCTTAGTTTGACAGATACGCAGTATTTT.

The chain employs TRBV15 and TRBJ2-5, with a tentative D call TRBD2 (6 bases). V lost 5 bases to trimming and J lost 4 bases, with 14 bases between them. The CDR3 extends over 14 amino acids. From germline, CDR1 is LNHNV and CDR2 YYDKDF (reference sequence). CDR3 coding DNA: TGTGCCACCAGCCCTCGGAGGGGTGGAGAGACCCAGTACTTC. This gives the protein CATSPRRGGETQYF.

The sample holds a few counts of this clonotype. The rearrangement uses TRBV27 and TRBJ1-2, with 7 bases aligning to TRBD1. The CDR3 runs to 15 residues. Per germline, CDR1 MNHEY and CDR2 SMNVEV (reference sequence). V dropped 1 base and J dropped 7; count of bases not matched to a gene: 9. The CDR3 sequence is CASSLFPDRDRGYTF. Written as DNA, the CDR3 is TGTGCCAGCAGTTTATTCCCCGACAGGGATCGTGGCTACACCTTC.

The V and J genes are TRBV19 and TRBJ2-6; the D call may be TRBD1 or TRBD2 (6 bases each). The CDR3 covers 16 residues. Germline-derived CDR1 and CDR2 are LNHDA and SQIVND (reference sequence). With 4 bases removed from V and 0 bases from J, the gap between germline ends came to 10 bases. The DNA for the CDR3 is TGTGCCAGTAGTAAAGGGGGGTACTCTGGGGCCAACGTCCTGACTTTC. It translates to CASSKGGYSGANVLTF.

J is TRBJ1-1 and V is TRBV20-1; the D gene is possibly TRBD1 (6 bases). The CDR3 extends over 13 amino acids. V was cut by 3 bases and J by 1 base, with 9 bases left in between. Per germline, CDR1 DFQATT and CDR2 SNEGSKA (reference sequence). CDR3 bases: TGCAGTGCTAGCACAGGGCCGAACACTGAAGCTTTCTTT. Translation gives CSASTGPNTEAFF.

The V gene is TRBV20-1, the J gene TRBJ1-2; 9 bases are a match to TRBD1. Trimming at V came to 0 bases and at J to 6 bases, leaving 11 bases not matched to a gene. The germline V gene has CDR1 DFQATT and CDR2 SNEGSKA (reference sequence). There are 16 residues in the CDR3. The CDR3 sequence: CSARDQYTGQGHGYTF. For the CDR3, the DNA is TGCAGTGCTAGAGATCAATATACGGGACAGGGACATGGCTACACCTTC.

This clonotype has a handful of counts. The junction does not match germline at one end; this may be a read error. This chain joins TRBV7-9 and TRBJ1-2; D is possibly TRBD1 (6 bases). Looked up from germline, CDR1 is SEHNR and CDR2 is FQNEAQ (reference sequence). The CDR3 has 12 residues. The CDR3 nucleotides read TGTGCCAGCAGCCAAACGGGGGGGCGTAGCGCCTTC. As protein: CASSQTGGRSAF.

This rearrangement joins TRBV4-3 to TRBJ2-5; 12 positions agree with TRBD2. Germline CDR1 and CDR2: LGHNA and YSLEER. CDR3 length: 18 amino acids. J was trimmed by 2 bases and V by 4 bases; bases with no gene match: 11. This chain's CDR3 is CASSLRLAGAMGQETQYF. The CDR3 region has the DNA TGCGCCAGCAGCCTAAGACTAGCGGGAGCCATGGGGCAAGAGACCCAGTACTTC.

This clonotype was counted between two and nine times. CDR3 region: CASSGGAMLGRSYNEQFF. In DNA, the CDR3 is TGTGCCAGCAGTGGGGGAGCGATGTTGGGCAGATCCTACAATGAGCAGTTCTTC. The rearrangement links TRBV6-1 to TRBJ2-1; D is perhaps TRBD2 (5 bases). The CDR3 contains 18 residues. The germline gives CDR1 MNHNS, CDR2 SASEGT. Trimming pared 4 bases from V and 1 base from J, leaving 20 bases between.

The V gene is TRBV28, the J gene TRBJ2-5, with 14 nucleotides matching TRBD2. The CDR3 length is 17 residues. Losses at the gene ends were 5 bases for V and 6 bases for J; bases not matched to a gene: 11. CDR1 MDHEN and CDR2 SYDVKM come from the germline V gene. As DNA, the CDR3 is TGTGCCAGCAGTGCGTCGACTAGCGGGAGGGCCGAGCAGACCCAGTACTTC. Encoded protein: CASSASTSGRAEQTQYF.

The V call is TRBV25-1, the J call TRBJ1-2; no definite D call. Germline V gives CDR1 MGHDK, CDR2 SYGVNS. This CDR3 region has 15 residues. The ends were cut back, 3 bases at V and 2 bases at J, with 13 bases in the middle. The CDR3 loop is CASSDRSGLNYGYTF. CDR3 in DNA: TGTGCCAGCAGTGACCGCTCGGGCCTAAACTATGGCTACACCTTC.

This clonotype has more than one count but fewer than ten. The rearrangement uses TRBV6-4 and TRBJ1-5; D gene unclear. CDR1 and CDR2 (germline): MRHNA, SNTAGT. The CDR3 length is 14 residues. V lost 3 bases and J lost 0, with 6 bases in between. CDR3 region: CASSDQYSNQPQHF. The CDR3 DNA reads TGTGCCAGCAGTGATCAGTATAGCAATCAGCCCCAGCATTTT.

The V and J genes are TRBV7-9 and TRBJ1-2; no reliable D call. Germline V gene lookup returns CDR1 SEHNR and CDR2 FQNEAQ (reference sequence). V dropped 3 bases and J dropped 7 bases, with 18 bases sitting between them. The CDR3 sequence is 15 residues long. CDR3 residues: CASSLNRGGVSGYTF. The CDR3 bases are TGTGCCAGCAGCTTGAACCGAGGTGGTGTGAGTGGCTACACCTTC.

The chain recombines TRBV28 with TRBJ1-6, with 9 nucleotides matching TRBD1. Trimming cost V 7 bases and J 10 bases; bases outside gene matches: 8. Germline loops: CDR1 MDHEN, CDR2 SYDVKM. The CDR3 loop spans 14 amino acids. The CDR3: CASTSGQGRSPLHF. The CDR3 DNA is TGTGCCAGCACATCTGGACAGGGGAGATCACCCCTCCACTTT.

This clonotype was counted a few times. The rearrangement uses TRBV6-1 and TRBJ1-4, with D unresolved. Per germline, CDR1 MNHNS and CDR2 SASEGT. With 4 bases removed from V and 3 bases from J, the gap between germline ends came to 6 bases. The CDR3 totals 13 residues. CDR3 amino acids: CASSAKPNEKLFF. The CDR3 DNA is TGTGCCAGCAGTGCGAAACCTAATGAAAAACTGTTTTTT.

This chain connects TRBV27 to TRBJ2-3; TRBD2 aligns across 7 bases. V lost 6 bases and J lost 0; bases outside the gene matches: 12. This CDR3 has 17 residues. CDR1 and CDR2 from the germline V gene are MNHEY and SMNVEV (reference sequence). CDR3 protein: CASREAHGGGSTDTQYF. The CDR3 coding sequence is TGTGCCAGCAGAGAGGCCCATGGGGGGGGAAGCACAGATACGCAGTATTTT.

This clonotype was detected a few times. The V and J genes are TRBV7-2 and TRBJ2-5; 10 nucleotides line up with TRBD2. Germline CDR1 is SGHTA and CDR2 is FQGNSA. CDR3 size: 15 residues. V lost 1 base to trimming and J lost 3 bases; unmatched junction nucleotides: 2. The CDR3 protein is CASSLGTSGKETQYF. CDR3 nucleotides: TGTGCCAGCAGCTTAGGGACTAGCGGCAAAGAGACCCAGTACTTC.

The chain is built from TRBV7-9 and TRBJ2-4; tentatively, D is TRBD2 (6 bases). CDR3 size: 17 residues. Trimming removed 5 bases from V and 1 base from J, with 18 bases in between. Looked up from germline, CDR1 is SEHNR and CDR2 is FQNEAQ (reference sequence). The CDR3 reads CASSRTSTGRAKNIQYF. CDR3 sequence (DNA): TGTGCCAGCAGCCGAACCTCCACGGGGAGGGCCAAAAACATTCAGTACTTC.

J is TRBJ2-4 and V is TRBV7-8, with TRBD2 matching 15 bases. Germline CDR1 and CDR2: SGHVS and FQNEAQ. The length of the CDR3 is 20 residues. After removal of 5 bases from V and 1 base from J, the junction contained 12 bases not matched to a gene. The CDR3, as DNA: TGTGCCAGCAGCCCCCCCGGGACTAGCGGGAGGCCTCTGGCCAAAAACATTCAGTACTTC. Translated: CASSPPGTSGRPLAKNIQYF.

As DNA, the CDR3 is TGTGCCAGCAGCTTAGCCAGGCGGCCCTACGAGCAGTACTTC. Translated: CASSLARRPYEQYF. The J gene is TRBJ2-7, the V gene TRBV11-2; D is unresolved. The CDR3 loop spans 14 amino acids. CDR1 is SGHAT, CDR2 FQNNGV, per germline. The ends were cut back, 1 base at V and 2 bases at J, with 9 bases in the middle.

The chain has TRBV27 and TRBJ2-7, with a tentative D call TRBD2 (5 bases). Germline CDR1 and CDR2: MNHEY and SMNVEV (reference sequence). V shed 2 bases and J shed 6 bases, with 11 bases lying between them. The CDR3 has 13 amino acids. For the CDR3, the DNA is TGTGCCAGCAGTTTACGCTCTAGCACCGAGCAGTACTTC. This translates into CASSLRSSTEQYF.

The V gene is TRBV5-1, the J gene TRBJ2-7, with 11 positions matching TRBD2. V lost 2 bases to trimming and J lost 3 bases; unmatched junction nucleotides: 7. The CDR3 totals 16 residues. CDR1 and CDR2 (germline): SGHRS, YFSETQ. The CDR3 DNA is TGCGCCAGCAGCTTCGGTGGGACTAGCGGAGACTACGAGCAGTACTTC. Its protein is CASSFGGTSGDYEQYF.

V gene TRBV20-1 combines with J gene TRBJ2-1, with 7 nucleotides matching TRBD2. The CDR3 has 14 residues. Looked up from germline, CDR1 is DFQATT and CDR2 is SNEGSKA (reference sequence). V lost 6 bases, J lost 9 bases, and 14 bases stayed unmatched. The CDR3 is CSAPTSVLRAEQFF. The CDR3 DNA sequence: TGCAGTGCGCCAACTAGCGTCTTGAGGGCTGAGCAGTTCTTC.

This chain connects TRBV27 to TRBJ1-6, with D perhaps matching TRBD1 (5 bases). The CDR3 has 15 residues. CDR1 is MNHEY and CDR2 is SMNVEV in the germline V gene (reference sequence). The ends were cut back, 1 base at V and 4 bases at J, with 8 bases in the middle. The CDR3 bases are TGTGCCAGCAGTTTATTTCCAGGGTATAATTCACCCCTCCACTTT. Its translation: CASSLFPGYNSPLHF.

V gene TRBV30 combines with J gene TRBJ2-7; tentative D call: TRBD2 (5 bases). The CDR3 covers 15 residues. V was pared by 4 bases and J by 3 bases, with 19 bases between. The V gene's germline CDR1 is GTSNPN and CDR2 SVGIG (reference sequence). The CDR3 region is CAWKELGEGYYEQYF. The CDR3 DNA follows: TGTGCCTGGAAAGAATTGGGAGAGGGCTACTACGAGCAGTACTTC.

This chain joins TRBV20-1 and TRBJ1-6, with TRBD1 identical over 8 bases. CDR1 and CDR2 from the germline V gene are DFQATT and SNEGSKA (reference sequence). The junction had 9 bases not matched to a gene; V was cut back by 6 bases and J by 8 bases. This CDR3 spans 14 amino acids. CDR3 amino acids: CSAYPDRGYSPLHF. CDR3 nucleotide sequence: TGCAGTGCCTACCCCGACAGGGGATATTCACCCCTCCACTTT.

This clonotype came up a few times. The chain couples TRBV7-8 to TRBJ2-7; no clear D. This CDR3 region has 15 residues. V lost 2 bases to trimming and J lost 0 bases, with 11 bases between them. Per the germline V gene, CDR1 is SGHVS and CDR2 is FQNEAQ. The CDR3 bases are TGTGCCAGCAGCTTAAAGCTGGAGAGCTCCTACGAGCAGTACTTC. Translating it yields CASSLKLESSYEQYF.

This clonotype came up a few times. The chain carries TRBV6-1 and TRBJ1-2, with a weak D call TRBD1 (6 bases). The ends were cut back, 4 bases at V and 7 bases at J, with 10 bases in the middle. The CDR3 extends over 12 amino acids. Germline values: CDR1 MNHNS, CDR2 SASEGT. CDR3 loop: CASSGRGTGYTF. CDR3 nucleotides: TGTGCCAGCAGTGGGAGGGGGACTGGCTACACCTTC.

This clonotype is a singleton in its sample. The chain couples TRBV2 to TRBJ2-7, with D possibly TRBD2 on 5 matching bases. CDR1 and CDR2 from the germline V gene are SNHLY and FYNNEI. Trimming shortened V by 3 bases and J by 3 bases, and 9 bases separated the two germline ends. This CDR3 has 13 residues. The CDR3 nucleotides read TGTGCCAGCAGTGATAGAGGGTTCTACGAGCAGTACTTC. Translated, it gives CASSDRGFYEQYF.

CDR3 in DNA: TGTGCCAGCAACCAGGGCTGGCCTAGCACAGATACGCAGTATTTT. Translating gives CASNQGWPSTDTQYF. The genes are TRBV7-9 and TRBJ2-3, with D possibly matching TRBD1 (5 bases). Deletions cut 7 bases from V and 0 bases from J, with 14 bases between. The CDR3 runs 15 residues. CDR1 and CDR2 from the germline V gene are SEHNR and FQNEAQ (reference sequence).